The 8 T cell receptor beta chains listed next were all sequenced from one sample in a study. TCRdb independently ran MiXCR on the 5' RACE reads; one entry per CDR3 protein. The sample has around 7,000 distinct CDR3 sequences, approximately 39% seen once; the top ten hold around 4.8%. The specimen was memory CD4+ T cells sorted from blood. Subset of the sample: memory CD4+ T cells, CD4+CD45RO+CD25-. The receptors shown here come from a female donor with breast cancer.

Points on this clonotype: Compared with germline, one end of the junction differs, possibly owing to a read error. The chain joins TRBV6-1 to TRBJ2-5, with TRBD2 matching over 8 bases. The CDR3 sequence is 17 residues long. CDR1 is MNHNS and CDR2 is SASEGT in the germline V gene. In nucleotides, the CDR3 is TGTGCCAGCAGTGAGGCAGCACTAGCGGCCTACCAAGGGACCCAGTACTTC. Translated: CASSEAALAAYQGTQYF.

The rearrangement uses TRBV7-2 and TRBJ1-3, with D possibly being TRBD1 (6 bases). Germline CDR1 is SGHTA and CDR2 is FQGNSA. V gave up 4 bases and J gave up 4 bases, with 17 bases separating them. CDR3 size: 16 residues. CDR3: CASSSPGRGLGNTIYF. CDR3 bases: TGTGCCAGCAGCTCCCCCGGGAGGGGGTTAGGAAACACCATATATTTT.

The table lists this clonotype with a few counts. A junction end diverges from the germline sequence, so it may reflect a read error. The chain employs TRBV4-1 and TRBJ2-1; 7 positions agree with TRBD2. The CDR3 is 16 residues long. CDR1 MGHRA and CDR2 YSYEKL come from the germline V gene. The CDR3 reads CTSSHGTRLARNEQFF. CDR3 nucleotides: TGCACCAGCAGCCACGGGACTCGACTAGCCAGGAATGAGCAGTTCTTC.

The chain has TRBV5-6 and TRBJ2-4, with a weak D call TRBD2 (5 bases). Per germline, CDR1 SGHDT and CDR2 YYEEEE. The CDR3 is made up of 17 amino acids. The V and J ends lost 2 bases and 1 base respectively, with 16 bases between them. The CDR3 DNA reads TGTGCCAGCAGCTTCCTACGGGGTGGGTCGGCCAAAAACATTCAGTACTTC. It translates to CASSFLRGGSAKNIQYF. Full variable domain (rest looked up from reference TRBV5-6 and TRBJ2-4): DAGVTQSPTHLIKTRGQQVTLRCSPKSGHDTVSWYQQALGQGPQFIFQYYEEEERQRGNFPDRFSGHQFPNYSSELNVNALLLGDSALYLCASSFLRGGSAKNIQYFGAGTRLSVL.

This clonotype was counted only a few times. This chain joins TRBV20-1 and TRBJ1-2; D is unclear. The V gene's germline CDR1 is DFQATT and CDR2 SNEGSKA (reference sequence). The CDR3 runs to 15 residues. V lost 0 bases and J 2 bases, leaving 13 bases between the germline ends. The CDR3 DNA follows: TGCAGTGCTAGAGATCCGGTTTGGCAGAACTATGGCTACACCTTC. It yields the protein CSARDPVWQNYGYTF.

This clonotype was seen a few times. The chain uses TRBV20-1 and TRBJ2-2; D uncertain. The CDR3 spans 11 residues. Germline V gene data show CDR1 as DFQATT and CDR2 as SNEGSKA (reference sequence). Deletions cut 3 bases from V and 6 bases from J, with 5 bases between. The chain's CDR3 is CSARAPGELFF. The CDR3 DNA reads as TGCAGTGCTAGGGCCCCCGGGGAGCTGTTTTTT.

The V and J genes are TRBV29-1 and TRBJ2-3; TRBD1 matches 9 bases. The V segment lost 5 bases and the J segment 2 bases; nucleotides outside the gene matches: 5. Germline V lookup: CDR1 SQVTM, CDR2 ANQGSEA. The CDR3 loop spans 14 amino acids. The CDR3 reads CSVCDRGVTDTQYF. CDR3 DNA sequence: TGCAGCGTTTGTGACAGGGGGGTCACAGATACGCAGTATTTT.

This clonotype was detected a few times. V is TRBV30 and J is TRBJ2-7, with D possibly being TRBD1 or TRBD2 (6 bases each). V dropped 5 bases and J dropped 7 bases, with 24 bases sitting between them. CDR1 GTSNPN and CDR2 SVGIG come from the germline V gene (reference sequence). The CDR3 consists of 15 residues. CDR3 protein: CAWHKLQGTPWEQYF. CDR3 nucleotide sequence: TGTGCCTGGCATAAACTCCAGGGGACTCCATGGGAGCAGTACTTC.